The clone carrying this TCR beta chain was seen a handful of times. What it recognizes is unknown. The sample originates from a study of blood T cells in healthy people across ages. Study-level findings and limits: Both naive CD4+ cell counts and diversity were greater in long-lived donors than in aged donors. Per million T cells, TCR beta diversity dropped about linearly as age rose.

CDR1 and CDR2 (germline): SQVTM, ANQGSEA. V lost 2 bases and J lost 1, with 8 bases in between. This CDR3 spans 13 amino acids. PCR was performed a second time for about 7 to 12 cycles using a sample-barcoded 5' primer and a J-beta primer mix. TCRdb analysed the 5' RACE reads with MiXCR anew, one entry per CDR3 protein. The sample carries some 750,000 distinct CDR3 sequences, about a fifth recorded once. Samples each had at least 5 micrograms of total RNA extracted. The receptor's source is a man in his 70s in good health. The source material was blood. This sequence joins TRBV29-1 and TRBJ1-1; D unclear. The CDR3 region has the DNA TGCAGCGTTGAACGAGGAAGGAACACTGAAGCTTTCTTT. Translated: CSVERGRNTEAFF.